This T cell receptor (beta chain) stems from a study of identical twins. This clonotype was picked up many times. As yet, its antigen is unknown. General observations from the study: Out-of-frame beta sequences exhibited a weaker degree of excess twin sharing.

Looked up from germline, CDR1 is DFQATT and CDR2 is SNEGSKA (reference sequence). The CDR3 runs to 15 residues. V lost 2 bases and J 7 bases, leaving 21 bases between the germline ends. The cDNA had a unique molecular identifier and a template-switch universal primer site. A single record per CDR3 protein comes from TCRdb applying MiXCR to the 5' RACE reads. The sample has 640,000 or so distinct CDR3 sequences, 6.1% seen once. The chain couples TRBV20-1 to TRBJ2-7, with D perhaps TRBD1 or TRBD2 (7 bases each). This TCR derives from a young man in good health. The sequenced material came from naive T cells sorted from blood. CDR3 region: CSARSPGGRGREQYF. CDR3 nucleotide sequence: TGCAGTGCTAGATCCCCAGGAGGGAGGGGGCGGGAGCAGTACTTC.